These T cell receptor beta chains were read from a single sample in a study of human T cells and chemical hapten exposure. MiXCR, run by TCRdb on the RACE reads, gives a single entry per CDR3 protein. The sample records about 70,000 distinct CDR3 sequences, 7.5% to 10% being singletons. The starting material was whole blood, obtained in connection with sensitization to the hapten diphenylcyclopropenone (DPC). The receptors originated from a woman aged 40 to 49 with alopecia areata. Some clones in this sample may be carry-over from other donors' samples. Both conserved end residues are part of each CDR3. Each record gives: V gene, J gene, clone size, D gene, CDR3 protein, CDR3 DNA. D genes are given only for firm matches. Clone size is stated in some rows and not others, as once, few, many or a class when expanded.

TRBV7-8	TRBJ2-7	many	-	CASSLESAGTGTYEQYF	TGTGCCAGCAGCTTAGAGTCCGCCGGGACGGGGACCTACGAGCAGTACTTC
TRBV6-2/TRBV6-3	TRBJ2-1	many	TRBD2	CASTGSGKGEQFF	TGTGCCAGCACCGGAAGCGGGAAAGGTGAGCAGTTCTTC
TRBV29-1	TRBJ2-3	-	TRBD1	CSVGQGSPTDTQYF	TGCAGCGTTGGACAGGGCTCCCCAACAGATACGCAGTATTTT
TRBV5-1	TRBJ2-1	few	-	CASSLAAISYNEQFF	TGCGCCAGCAGCCTCGCAGCAATCTCCTACAATGAGCAGTTCTTC
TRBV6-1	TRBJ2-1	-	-	CASSVVNRGEQFF	TGTGCCAGCAGTGTGGTCAATCGGGGTGAGCAGTTCTTC
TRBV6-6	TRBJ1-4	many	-	CASSEFGTNEKLFF	TGTGCCAGCAGTGAGTTCGGGACTAATGAAAAACTGTTTTTT
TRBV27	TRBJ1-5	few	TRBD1	CASSPRQGGVAGNQPQHF	TGTGCCAGCAGTCCGCGACAGGGAGGGGTAGCTGGCAATCAGCCCCAGCATTTT
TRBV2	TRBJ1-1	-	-	CASSDQGNTEAFF	TGTGCCAGCAGTGATCAGGGAAACACTGAAGCTTTCTTT
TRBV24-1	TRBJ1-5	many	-	CATAAPGNQPQHF	TGTGCCACCGCCGCCCCAGGGAATCAGCCCCAGCATTTT
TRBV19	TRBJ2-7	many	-	CASSISSAVYEQYF	TGTGCCAGTAGTATATCCTCCGCGGTCTACGAGCAGTACTTC
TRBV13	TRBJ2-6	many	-	CASSSTGWGTGANVLTF	TGTGCCAGCAGCTCCACCGGGTGGGGGACTGGGGCCAACGTCCTGACTTTC
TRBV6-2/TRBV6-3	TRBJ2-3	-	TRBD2	CASNPSGAGPSTDTQYF	TGTGCCAGCAACCCGAGTGGAGCGGGGCCGAGCACAGATACGCAGTATTTT
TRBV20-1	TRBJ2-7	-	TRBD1	CSARDPGTGGEAQYF	TGCAGTGCTAGGGACCCCGGGACAGGGGGCGAGGCGCAGTACTTC
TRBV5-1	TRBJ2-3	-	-	CASSLDGRADTQYF	TGCGCCAGCAGCTTGGACGGGCGGGCAGATACGCAGTATTTT
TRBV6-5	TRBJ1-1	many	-	CASSYTKGGTEAFF	TGTGCCAGCAGTTATACTAAGGGGGGTACTGAAGCTTTCTTT
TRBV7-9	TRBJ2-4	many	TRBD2	CASSLGASGLKNIQYF	TGTGCCAGCAGCTTAGGAGCTAGCGGGCTTAAAAACATTCAGTACTTC
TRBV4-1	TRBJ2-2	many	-	CASSQDPPPRDGELFF	TGCGCCAGCAGCCAAGATCCCCCTCCCCGGGACGGGGAGCTGTTTTTT
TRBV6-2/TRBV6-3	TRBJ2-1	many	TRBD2	CASSYRLAGGRLEQFF	TGTGCCAGCAGTTACCGACTAGCGGGGGGGAGGCTTGAGCAGTTCTTC
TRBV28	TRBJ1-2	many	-	CASSFAAPIYGYTF	TGTGCCAGCAGTTTTGCGGCGCCGATCTATGGCTACACCTTC
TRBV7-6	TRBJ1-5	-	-	CASSFLGQPQHF	TGTGCCAGCAGCTTTTTGGGCCAGCCCCAGCATTTT
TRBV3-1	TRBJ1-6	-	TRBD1	CASSQVAGTGGSPLHF	TGTGCCAGCAGCCAAGTCGCAGGGACAGGGGGATCACCCCTCCACTTT
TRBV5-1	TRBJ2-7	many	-	CASSFARQGEQYF	TGCGCCAGCAGCTTCGCCCGGCAGGGTGAGCAGTACTTC
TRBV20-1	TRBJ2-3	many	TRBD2	CSASPSYSGGGGTQYF	TGCAGTGCTAGTCCGTCCTATAGCGGGGGAGGGGGTACGCAGTATTTT
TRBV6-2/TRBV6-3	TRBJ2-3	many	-	CASSPGDVEAQYF	TGTGCCAGCAGCCCGGGGGACGTCGAGGCGCAGTATTTT
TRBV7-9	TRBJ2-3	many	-	CASSLSTDTQYF	TGTGCCAGCAGCTTAAGCACAGATACGCAGTATTTT
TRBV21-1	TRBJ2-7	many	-	CASTHACDRTEQYF	TGTGCCAGCACCCACGCTTGCGACAGGACCGAGCAGTACTTC
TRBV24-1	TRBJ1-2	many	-	CATSTSGGTNYGYTF	TGTGCCACCAGTACCTCTGGGGGAACTAACTATGGCTACACCTTC
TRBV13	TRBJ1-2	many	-	CASSLDREEGYTF	TGTGCCAGCAGCTTAGACAGGGAGGAAGGCTACACCTTC
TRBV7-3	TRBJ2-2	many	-	CASSPWGGLAGELFF	TGTGCCAGCAGCCCTTGGGGGGGGCTGGCCGGGGAGCTGTTTTTT
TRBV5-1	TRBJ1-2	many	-	CASSPGQGLGGYTF	TGCGCCAGCAGCCCAGGACAAGGTTTGGGCGGCTACACCTTC
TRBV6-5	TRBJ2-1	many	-	CASSGLRTGVNGEQFF	TGTGCCAGCAGTGGATTAAGGACGGGGGTTAATGGTGAGCAGTTCTTC
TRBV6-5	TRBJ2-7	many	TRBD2	CASSPLRTSGVIEQYF	TGTGCCAGCAGTCCTTTAAGGACTAGCGGGGTCATCGAGCAGTACTTC
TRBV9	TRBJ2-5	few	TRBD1	CASSVGQGASQYF	TGTGCCAGCAGCGTAGGACAGGGAGCGTCCCAGTACTTC
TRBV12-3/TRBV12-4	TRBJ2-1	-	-	CASSPLIKKGFADEQFF	TGTGCCAGCAGTCCCCTGATTAAGAAGGGATTTGCAGATGAGCAGTTCTTC
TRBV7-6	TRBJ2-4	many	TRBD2	CASSPGLAGGRGNIQYF	TGTGCCAGCAGCCCCGGACTAGCGGGGGGGAGAGGGAACATTCAGTACTTC
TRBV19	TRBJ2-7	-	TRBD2	CASRKSGGVYEQYF	TGTGCCAGTAGGAAAAGCGGGGGGGTCTACGAGCAGTACTTC
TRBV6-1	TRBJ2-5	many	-	CASSEFFGGHETQYF	TGTGCCAGCAGTGAATTTTTCGGGGGCCACGAGACCCAGTACTTC
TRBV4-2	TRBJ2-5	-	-	CASSQGRRTQETQYF	TGTGCCAGCAGCCAAGGCCGACGGACACAAGAGACCCAGTACTTC
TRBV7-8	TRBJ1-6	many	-	CASSLEAPLHF	TGTGCCAGCAGCTTAGAAGCCCCCCTCCACTTT
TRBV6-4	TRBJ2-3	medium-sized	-	CASSDSSMDTQYF	TGTGCCAGCAGTGACTCCTCGATGGATACGCAGTATTTT
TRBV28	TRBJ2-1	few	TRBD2	CASSFGPAGEYNEQFF	TGTGCCAGCAGTTTCGGCCCAGCGGGGGAATACAATGAGCAGTTCTTC
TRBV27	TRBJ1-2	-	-	CASSLISGDPAYGYTF	TGTGCCAGCAGTCTAATCTCAGGGGACCCGGCCTATGGCTACACCTTC
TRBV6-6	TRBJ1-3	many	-	CASLPVRSGNTIYF	TGTGCCAGCCTCCCAGTGCGCTCTGGAAACACCATATATTTT
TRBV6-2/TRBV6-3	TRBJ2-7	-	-	CASSYDTRTIYEQYF	TGTGCCAGCAGTTACGACACCCGGACAATTTACGAGCAGTACTTC
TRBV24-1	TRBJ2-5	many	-	CATSVSGETQYF	TGTGCCACCAGTGTAAGTGGGGAGACCCAGTACTTC
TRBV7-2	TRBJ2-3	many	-	CASSLAARTDTQYF	TGTGCCAGCAGCTTAGCCGCCCGCACAGATACGCAGTATTTT
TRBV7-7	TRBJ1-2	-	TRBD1	CASSRLDREAHGYTF	TGTGCTAGCAGCCGCTTGGACAGGGAGGCCCATGGCTACACCTTC
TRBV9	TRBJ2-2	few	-	CASSVVDDTGELFF	TGTGCCAGCAGCGTAGTAGATGACACCGGGGAGCTGTTTTTT
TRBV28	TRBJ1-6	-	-	CASSSGISPLHF	TGTGCCAGCAGTTCAGGGATTTCACCCCTCCACTTT
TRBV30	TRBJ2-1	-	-	CAWSARDEQFF	TGTGCCTGGAGTGCGCGGGATGAGCAGTTCTTC